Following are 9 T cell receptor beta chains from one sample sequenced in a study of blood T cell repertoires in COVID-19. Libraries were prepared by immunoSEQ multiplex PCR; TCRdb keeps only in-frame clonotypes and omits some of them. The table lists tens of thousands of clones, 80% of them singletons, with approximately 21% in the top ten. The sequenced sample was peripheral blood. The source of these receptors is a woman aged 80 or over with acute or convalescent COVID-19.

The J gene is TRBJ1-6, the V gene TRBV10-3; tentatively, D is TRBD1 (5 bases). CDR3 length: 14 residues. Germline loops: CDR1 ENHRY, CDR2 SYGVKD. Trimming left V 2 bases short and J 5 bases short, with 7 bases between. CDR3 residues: CAISEQGDNSPLHF. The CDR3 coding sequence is TGTGCCATCAGTGAGCAAGGGGATAATTCACCCCTCCACTTT.

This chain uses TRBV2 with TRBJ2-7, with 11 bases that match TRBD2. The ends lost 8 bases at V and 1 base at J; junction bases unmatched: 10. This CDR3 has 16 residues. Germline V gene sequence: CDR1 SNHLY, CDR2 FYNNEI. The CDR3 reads CASRKTSGASSYEQYF. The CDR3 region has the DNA TGTGCCAGCCGTAAGACTAGCGGGGCCTCGTCCTACGAGCAGTACTTC.

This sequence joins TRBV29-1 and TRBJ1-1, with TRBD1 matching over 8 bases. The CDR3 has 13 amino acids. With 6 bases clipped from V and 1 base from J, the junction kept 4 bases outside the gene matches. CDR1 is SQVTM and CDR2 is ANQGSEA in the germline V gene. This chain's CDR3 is CSVAQGANTEAFF. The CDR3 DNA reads TGCAGCGTGGCTCAGGGGGCGAACACTGAAGCTTTCTTT.

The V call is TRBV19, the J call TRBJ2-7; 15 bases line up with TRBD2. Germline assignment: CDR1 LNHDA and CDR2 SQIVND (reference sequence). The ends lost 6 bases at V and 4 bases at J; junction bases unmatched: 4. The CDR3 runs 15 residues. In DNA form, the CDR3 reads TGTGCCAGTAGCCTGGGGACTAGCGGGAGGTACGAGCAGTACTTC. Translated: CASSLGTSGRYEQYF.

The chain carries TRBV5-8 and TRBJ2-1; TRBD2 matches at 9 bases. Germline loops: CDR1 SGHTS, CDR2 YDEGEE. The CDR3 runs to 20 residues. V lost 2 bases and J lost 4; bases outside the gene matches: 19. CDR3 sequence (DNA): TGTGCCAGCAGCTTCCCTGGGACTAGCTTGATACTTAACCCATACAATGAGCAGTTCTTC. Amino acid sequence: CASSFPGTSLILNPYNEQFF.

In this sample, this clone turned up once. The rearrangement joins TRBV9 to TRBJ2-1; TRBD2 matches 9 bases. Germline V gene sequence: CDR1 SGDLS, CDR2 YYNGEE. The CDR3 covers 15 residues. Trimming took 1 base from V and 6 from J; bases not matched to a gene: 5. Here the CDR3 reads CASSVSPTSGNEQFF. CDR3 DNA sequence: TGTGCCAGCAGCGTAAGCCCGACTAGCGGCAATGAGCAGTTCTTC.

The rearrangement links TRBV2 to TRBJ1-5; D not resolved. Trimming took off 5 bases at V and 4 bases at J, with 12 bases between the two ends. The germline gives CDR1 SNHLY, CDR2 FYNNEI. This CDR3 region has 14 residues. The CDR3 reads CASSILGPNQPQHF. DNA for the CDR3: TGTGCCAGCAGTATCCTGGGCCCAAATCAGCCCCAGCATTTT. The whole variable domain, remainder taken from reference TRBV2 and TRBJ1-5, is EPEVTQTPSHQVTQMGQEVILRCVPISNHLYFYWYRQILGQKVEFLVSFYNNEISEKSEIFDDQFSVERPDGSNFTLKIRSTKLEDSAMYFCASSILGPNQPQHFGDGTRLSIL.

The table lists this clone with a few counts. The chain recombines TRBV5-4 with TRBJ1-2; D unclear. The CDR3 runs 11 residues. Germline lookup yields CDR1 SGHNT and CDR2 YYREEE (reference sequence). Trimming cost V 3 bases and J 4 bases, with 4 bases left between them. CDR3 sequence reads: CASSSFYGYTF. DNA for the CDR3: TGTGCCAGCAGCTCTTTCTATGGCTACACCTTC.

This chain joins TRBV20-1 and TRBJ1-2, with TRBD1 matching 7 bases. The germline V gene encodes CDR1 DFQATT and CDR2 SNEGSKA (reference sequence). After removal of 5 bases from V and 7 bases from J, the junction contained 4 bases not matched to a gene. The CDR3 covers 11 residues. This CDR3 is CSARRGPGYTF. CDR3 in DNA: TGCAGTGCTCGAAGGGGGCCTGGCTACACCTTC.